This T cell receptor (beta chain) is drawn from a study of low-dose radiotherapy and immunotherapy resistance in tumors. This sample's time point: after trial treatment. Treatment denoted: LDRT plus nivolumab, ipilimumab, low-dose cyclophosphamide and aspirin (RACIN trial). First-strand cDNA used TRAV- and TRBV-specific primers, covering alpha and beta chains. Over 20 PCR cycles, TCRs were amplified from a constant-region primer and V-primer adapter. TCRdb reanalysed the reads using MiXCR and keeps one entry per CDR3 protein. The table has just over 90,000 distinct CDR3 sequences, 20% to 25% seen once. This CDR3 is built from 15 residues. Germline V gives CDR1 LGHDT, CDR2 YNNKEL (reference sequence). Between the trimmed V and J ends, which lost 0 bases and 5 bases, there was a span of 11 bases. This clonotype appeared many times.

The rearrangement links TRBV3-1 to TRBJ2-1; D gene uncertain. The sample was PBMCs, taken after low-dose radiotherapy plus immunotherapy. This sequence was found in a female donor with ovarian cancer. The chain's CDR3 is CASSQDVGAHNEQFF. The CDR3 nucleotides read TGTGCCAGCAGCCAAGACGTAGGAGCCCACAATGAGCAGTTCTTC.